This T cell receptor beta chain comes out of a study of shared clonotypes between healthy human individuals. About the research overall: Each donor had three CD4 naive, three CD4 memory, two CD8 naive and one CD8 memory plate.

Here immunoSEQ multiplex PCR was the method, and the copy in TCRdb shows in-frame clones only, minus some. The table records around 1.4 million clones, approximately 98.5% of them present only once. The trim removed 2 bases at V and 3 bases at J, leaving 3 bases unmatched. The CDR3 length is 14 residues. Germline-derived CDR1 and CDR2 are SGHVS and FNYEAQ. The rearrangement links TRBV7-6 to TRBJ2-5; 7 bases line up with TRBD2. Source material: naive CD4+ T cells sorted from blood. Subset here: CD45RA+ positively selected. This TCR derives from a man between 25 and 39 years old in good health. CDR3 sequence reads: CASSLNRGEETQYF. CDR3 sequence (DNA): TGTGCCAGCAGCTTAAATCGGGGGGAAGAGACCCAGTACTTC. The whole variable domain, remainder taken from reference TRBV7-6 and TRBJ2-5, is GAGVSQSPRYKVTKRGQDVALRCDPISGHVSLYWYRQALGQGPEFLTYFNYEAQQDKSGLPNDRFSAERPEGSISTLTIQRTEQRDSAMYRCASSLNRGEETQYFGPGTRLLVL.